This TCR beta chain originates from a study of blood T cell repertoires in COVID-19. The germline gives CDR1 ENHRY, CDR2 SYGVKD. The CDR3 consists of 13 residues. V gave up 7 bases and J gave up 0 bases, with 9 bases separating them. Produced via immunoSEQ multiplex PCR; TCRdb's table is partial and in-frame only. The table includes roughly 150,000 clones, approximately 91% detected once. J is TRBJ1-1 and V is TRBV10-3, with no clear D. The sample was peripheral blood. The origin of this receptor is a man younger than 35 with COVID-19, enrolled during active disease. The CDR3 region is CAINRQLNTEAFF. DNA for the CDR3: TGTGCCATCAATAGACAACTGAACACTGAAGCTTTCTTT.